The T cell receptor beta chain described here comes from a study of blood T cell repertoires in COVID-19. Study-wide context: The study drew acute and convalescent COVID-19 samples from the United States, Italy and Spain. The analysed material was cDNA or gDNA that came from T cells, B-cell-depleted T cells, or PBMCs.

The CDR3 length is 16 residues. V dropped 5 bases and J dropped 0; count of bases not matched to a gene: 7. CDR1 and CDR2 from the germline V gene are LNHDA and SQIVND (reference sequence). Sequencing was performed with immunoSEQ multiplex PCR; in TCRdb, only in-frame clones are kept and a portion is missing. The repertoire holds approximately 90,000 clones, with roughly 84% as singletons. The TCR sequence derives from a man in his fifties or sixties with acute or convalescent COVID-19. The sequenced material came from peripheral blood. V usage is TRBV19 and J usage is TRBJ2-3, with 8 nucleotides matching TRBD1. Here the CDR3 reads CASSPWDRPSTDTQYF. CDR3 nucleotide sequence: TGTGCCAGTAGTCCCTGGGACAGGCCTAGCACAGATACGCAGTATTTT. The whole variable domain, remainder taken from reference TRBV19 and TRBJ2-3, is DGGITQSPKYLFRKEGQNVTLSCEQNLNHDAMYWYRQDPGQGLRLIYYSQIVNDFQKGDIAEGYSVSREKKESFPLTVTSAQKNPTAFYLCASSPWDRPSTDTQYFGPGTRLTVL.